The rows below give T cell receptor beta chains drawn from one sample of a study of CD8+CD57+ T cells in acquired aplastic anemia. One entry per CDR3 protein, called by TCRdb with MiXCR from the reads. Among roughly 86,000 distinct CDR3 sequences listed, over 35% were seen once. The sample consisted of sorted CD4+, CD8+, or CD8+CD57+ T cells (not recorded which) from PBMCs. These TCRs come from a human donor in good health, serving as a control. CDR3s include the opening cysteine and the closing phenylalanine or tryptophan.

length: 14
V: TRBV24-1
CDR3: CATSVGGGNEKLFF

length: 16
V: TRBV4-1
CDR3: CASSQALDRGNQPQHF

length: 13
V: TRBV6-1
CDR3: CAGKPGQGAGYTF

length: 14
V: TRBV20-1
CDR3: CSARDSNRPETQYF

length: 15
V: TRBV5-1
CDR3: CASSLVGQGAYGYTF

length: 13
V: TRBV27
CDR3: CASSLGINYEQYF

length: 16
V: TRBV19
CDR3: CASTPGTGMFTFEAFF

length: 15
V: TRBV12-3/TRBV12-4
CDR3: CASSVGQGFRQPLHF

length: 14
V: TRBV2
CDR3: CASSAAARGDTQYF

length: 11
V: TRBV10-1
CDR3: CASSEPGELFF

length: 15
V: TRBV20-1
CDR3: CSARILEQAVDTRYF

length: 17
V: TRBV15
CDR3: CATSHGGLANPYNEQFF

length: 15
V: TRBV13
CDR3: CASSSGGSGNYEQYF

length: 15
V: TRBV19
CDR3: CASSEVEQRFYGYTF

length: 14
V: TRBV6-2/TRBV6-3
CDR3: CASRRTAGSGELFF

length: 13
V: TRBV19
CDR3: CASMRPGRTEAFF

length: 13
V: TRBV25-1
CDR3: CASSEQDNEKLFF

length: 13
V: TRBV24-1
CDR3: CATSDLQEGGYTF

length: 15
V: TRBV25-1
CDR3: CAWSEGAASTDTQYF

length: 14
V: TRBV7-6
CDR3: CASSFRSSQETQYF

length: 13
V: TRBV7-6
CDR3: CASSRRGYNEQFF

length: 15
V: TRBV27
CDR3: CASSLEGAPTGELFF

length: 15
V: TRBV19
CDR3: CASSIGTGGVYEQYF

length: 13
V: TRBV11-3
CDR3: CASSPVPYNEQFF

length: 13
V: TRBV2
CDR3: CASRAEGNTEAFF

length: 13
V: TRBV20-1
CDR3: CSARQGGFNEQFF

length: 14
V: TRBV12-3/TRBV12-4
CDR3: CASSPTGVNYGYTF

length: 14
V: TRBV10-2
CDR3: CASSGDRSNQPQHF

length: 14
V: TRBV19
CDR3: CASSADRANYGYTF

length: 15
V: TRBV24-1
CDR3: CATSDPGQGADGYTF

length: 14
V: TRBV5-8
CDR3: CASSLGQGETEAFF

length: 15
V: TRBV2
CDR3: CASSGSSWLLNTQYF

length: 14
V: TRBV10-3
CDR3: CASSLWPPLGGYTF

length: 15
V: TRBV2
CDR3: CASTGVSLGANVLTF

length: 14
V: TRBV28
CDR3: CASSFRQGVYGYTF

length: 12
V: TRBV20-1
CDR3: CSAILGSYGYAF

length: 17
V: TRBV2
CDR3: CASRGSKSAGIYNEQFF

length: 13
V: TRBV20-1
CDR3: CSASPQGEEVCTF

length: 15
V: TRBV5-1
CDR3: CASTRQGRTTDTQYF

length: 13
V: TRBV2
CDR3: CASSALAGYGYTF

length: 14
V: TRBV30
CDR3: CAWVPMGANTEAFF

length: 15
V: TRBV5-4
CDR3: CASSLGTTGNYGYTF

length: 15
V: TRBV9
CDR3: CASSDPSGRGNEQFF

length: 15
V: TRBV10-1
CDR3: CASTIEDLSTGELFF

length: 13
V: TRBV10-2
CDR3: CASSEAGSNTIYF

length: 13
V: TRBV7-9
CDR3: CASSPPGGYEQYF

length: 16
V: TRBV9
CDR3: CASSSDLAGGWYEQYF

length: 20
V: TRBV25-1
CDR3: CASSAPALGLAGGHTDTQYF

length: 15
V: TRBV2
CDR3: CASSEIRQGGTEAFF

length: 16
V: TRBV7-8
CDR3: CASSSTLQTTNEKLFF